This TCR beta chain was documented in a study of T cells after yellow fever vaccination. UMIs were added to TCR cDNA along with a universal primer site when it was made by 5'RACE template switching. TCRdb ran MiXCR on the 5' RACE reads and lists one entry per CDR3 protein. The data show approximately 610,000 distinct CDR3 sequences, with approximately 16% seen just once and roughly a sixth held by the top ten. The TCR was taken from a man younger than 35 who received the YFV17D yellow fever vaccine. Source: PBMCs, taken roughly 5 days after the first yellow fever vaccination.

The CDR3 bases are TGCGCCAGCAGCCACCCCGTGCCCCGAGACTATGGCTACACCTTC. Amino acid sequence: CASSHPVPRDYGYTF. The chain uses TRBV4-1 and TRBJ1-2; the D is unclear. V lost 3 bases to trimming and J lost 3 bases, with 14 bases between them. This CDR3 spans 15 amino acids. Germline CDR1 is MGHRA and CDR2 is YSYEKL.